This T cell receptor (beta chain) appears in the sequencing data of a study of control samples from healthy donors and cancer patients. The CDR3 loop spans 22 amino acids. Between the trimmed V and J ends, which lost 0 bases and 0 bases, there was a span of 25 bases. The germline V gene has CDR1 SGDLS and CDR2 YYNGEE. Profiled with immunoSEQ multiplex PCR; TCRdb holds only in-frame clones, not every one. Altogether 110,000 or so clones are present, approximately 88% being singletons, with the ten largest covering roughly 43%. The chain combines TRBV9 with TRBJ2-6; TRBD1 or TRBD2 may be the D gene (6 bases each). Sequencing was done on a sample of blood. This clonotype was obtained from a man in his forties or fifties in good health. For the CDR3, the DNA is TGTGCCAGCAGCGTAGAGGGGGGTGGGGTAACCCCTCTTTCCTCTGGGGCCAACGTCCTGACTTTC. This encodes CASSVEGGGVTPLSSGANVLTF.